Listed below are T cell receptor beta chains from one sample, sequenced in a study of beta chain features in type 1 diabetes. Repertoires were generated with immunoSEQ multiplex PCR, while TCRdb's copy carries only in-frame clones and drops some. The data contain about 330,000 clones, around 10% of them singletons. The sequenced sample consisted of naive CD4+ T cells from blood. Receptors originate from a woman in her 30s in good health. Both conserved end residues are trimmed from each CDR3. The D gene is left open where the match is weak.

j_gene | v_gene | d_gene | CDR3aa
TRBJ1-4 | TRBV5-4 | TRBD1 | ASSLQGNEKLF
TRBJ1-4 | TRBV6-4 | TRBD1 | ASSQGAGEKLF
TRBJ2-1 | TRBV7-3 | TRBD2 | ASSMGLAGAIGQF
TRBJ2-2 | TRBV30 | NA | AWSIMNTGELF
TRBJ2-7 | TRBV7-6 | TRBD1 | ASSVGQGDGYEQY
TRBJ2-7 | TRBV6-4 | TRBD1 | ASSDSTRGWDYEQY
TRBJ2-1 | TRBV10-3 | TRBD2 | AIGTSGRYNEQF
TRBJ2-3 | TRBV4-3 | NA | ASSQEASSAHSTDTQY
TRBJ2-7 | TRBV28 | NA | ASSLGSGYEQY
TRBJ1-4 | TRBV7-2 | NA | ASSAYNEKLF